These T cell receptor beta chains were read from a single sample in a study of T cell changes during pregnancy in multiple sclerosis. Some clones are missing from TCRdb's copy, which holds only in-frame ones; the method was immunoSEQ multiplex PCR. The sample consists of about 42,000 clones, around four fifths of them appearing once. Sequencing was performed on CD4+ T cells from peripheral blood mononuclear cells, taken before pregnancy. These receptor sequences come from a female donor with multiple sclerosis, enrolled in a pregnancy study. Both conserved end residues are part of each CDR3. D genes are given only for firm matches. Only some rows state a clone size, as once, few, many or a class for expanded clones.

>NA|TRBV25-1|NA|TRBJ1-1
CASSDQRGLGVTEAFF
TGTGCCAGCAGTGACCAGAGAGGCCTGGGAGTCACTGAAGCTTTCTTT
>NA|TRBV4-2|NA|TRBJ2-3
CASSPSRESTDTQYF
TGTGCCAGCAGCCCTAGCCGGGAGAGCACAGATACGCAGTATTTT
>NA|TRBV5-4|NA|TRBJ1-2
CASSLDGFTNYGYTF
TGTGCCAGCAGCTTGGACGGGTTCACTAACTATGGCTACACCTTC
>TRBD1|TRBV2|NA|TRBJ1-2
CASTRGEPSGYTF
TGTGCCAGCACCAGGGGGGAACCCAGTGGCTACACCTTC
>NA|TRBV27|NA|TRBJ1-1
CASSLKDTNTEAFF
TGTGCCAGCAGTTTGAAGGACACGAACACTGAAGCTTTCTTT
>NA|TRBV29-1|NA|TRBJ1-1
CSVGETGMNTEAFF
TGCAGCGTTGGTGAGACAGGAATGAACACTGAAGCTTTCTTT
>TRBD1|TRBV19|NA|TRBJ1-2
CASSIGDRVFGYTF
TGTGCCAGTAGTATAGGCGACAGGGTTTTTGGCTACACCTTC
>TRBD2|TRBV2|NA|TRBJ2-1
CASTQRGGGNEQFF
TGTGCCAGCACGCAGCGGGGGGGCGGGAATGAGCAGTTCTTC
>NA|TRBV7-6|NA|TRBJ1-5
CASSLEAGEQPQHF
TGTGCCAGCAGCTTAGAGGCGGGAGAGCAGCCCCAGCATTTT
>TRBD2|TRBV27|NA|TRBJ2-1
CASSLKPLAGGIGEQFF
TGTGCCAGCAGTTTAAAGCCACTAGCGGGGGGCATTGGTGAGCAGTTCTTC
>TRBD1|TRBV19|once|TRBJ2-1
CASIPSGTDYNEQFF
TGTGCCAGTATCCCTTCCGGGACAGACTACAATGAGCAGTTCTTC
>TRBD2|TRBV4-2|NA|TRBJ2-1
CASSQVALAGNNEQFF
TGTGCCAGCAGCCAAGTGGCACTAGCGGGAAACAATGAGCAGTTCTTC
>TRBD1|TRBV6-1|NA|TRBJ1-2
CASSEEGGTGTYGYTF
TGTGCCAGCAGTGAAGAAGGCGGGACAGGGACCTATGGCTACACCTTC
>TRBD1|TRBV5-1|NA|TRBJ1-1
CASSSHTGGGETEAFF
TGCGCCAGCAGCTCTCATACAGGGGGCGGGGAGACTGAAGCTTTCTTT
>TRBD1|TRBV6-4|NA|TRBJ1-2
CASSAGTGGQGYTF
TGTGCCAGCAGTGCCGGGACAGGGGGCCAAGGCTACACCTTC
>NA|TRBV6-1|NA|TRBJ1-5
CASSETEYSNQPQHF
TGTGCCAGCAGTGAAACAGAATATAGCAATCAGCCCCAGCATTTT
>NA|TRBV10-3|NA|TRBJ2-5
CAISDPLSTGETQYF
TGTGCCATCAGTGACCCCTTATCCACGGGGGAGACCCAGTACTTC
>NA|TRBV7-3|NA|TRBJ2-7
CASSPIHRQYF
TGTGCCAGCAGCCCCATACATCGGCAGTACTTC
>TRBD2|TRBV10-2|NA|TRBJ2-1
CASGGLAGYNEQFF
TGCGCCAGCGGGGGACTAGCGGGTTACAATGAGCAGTTCTTC